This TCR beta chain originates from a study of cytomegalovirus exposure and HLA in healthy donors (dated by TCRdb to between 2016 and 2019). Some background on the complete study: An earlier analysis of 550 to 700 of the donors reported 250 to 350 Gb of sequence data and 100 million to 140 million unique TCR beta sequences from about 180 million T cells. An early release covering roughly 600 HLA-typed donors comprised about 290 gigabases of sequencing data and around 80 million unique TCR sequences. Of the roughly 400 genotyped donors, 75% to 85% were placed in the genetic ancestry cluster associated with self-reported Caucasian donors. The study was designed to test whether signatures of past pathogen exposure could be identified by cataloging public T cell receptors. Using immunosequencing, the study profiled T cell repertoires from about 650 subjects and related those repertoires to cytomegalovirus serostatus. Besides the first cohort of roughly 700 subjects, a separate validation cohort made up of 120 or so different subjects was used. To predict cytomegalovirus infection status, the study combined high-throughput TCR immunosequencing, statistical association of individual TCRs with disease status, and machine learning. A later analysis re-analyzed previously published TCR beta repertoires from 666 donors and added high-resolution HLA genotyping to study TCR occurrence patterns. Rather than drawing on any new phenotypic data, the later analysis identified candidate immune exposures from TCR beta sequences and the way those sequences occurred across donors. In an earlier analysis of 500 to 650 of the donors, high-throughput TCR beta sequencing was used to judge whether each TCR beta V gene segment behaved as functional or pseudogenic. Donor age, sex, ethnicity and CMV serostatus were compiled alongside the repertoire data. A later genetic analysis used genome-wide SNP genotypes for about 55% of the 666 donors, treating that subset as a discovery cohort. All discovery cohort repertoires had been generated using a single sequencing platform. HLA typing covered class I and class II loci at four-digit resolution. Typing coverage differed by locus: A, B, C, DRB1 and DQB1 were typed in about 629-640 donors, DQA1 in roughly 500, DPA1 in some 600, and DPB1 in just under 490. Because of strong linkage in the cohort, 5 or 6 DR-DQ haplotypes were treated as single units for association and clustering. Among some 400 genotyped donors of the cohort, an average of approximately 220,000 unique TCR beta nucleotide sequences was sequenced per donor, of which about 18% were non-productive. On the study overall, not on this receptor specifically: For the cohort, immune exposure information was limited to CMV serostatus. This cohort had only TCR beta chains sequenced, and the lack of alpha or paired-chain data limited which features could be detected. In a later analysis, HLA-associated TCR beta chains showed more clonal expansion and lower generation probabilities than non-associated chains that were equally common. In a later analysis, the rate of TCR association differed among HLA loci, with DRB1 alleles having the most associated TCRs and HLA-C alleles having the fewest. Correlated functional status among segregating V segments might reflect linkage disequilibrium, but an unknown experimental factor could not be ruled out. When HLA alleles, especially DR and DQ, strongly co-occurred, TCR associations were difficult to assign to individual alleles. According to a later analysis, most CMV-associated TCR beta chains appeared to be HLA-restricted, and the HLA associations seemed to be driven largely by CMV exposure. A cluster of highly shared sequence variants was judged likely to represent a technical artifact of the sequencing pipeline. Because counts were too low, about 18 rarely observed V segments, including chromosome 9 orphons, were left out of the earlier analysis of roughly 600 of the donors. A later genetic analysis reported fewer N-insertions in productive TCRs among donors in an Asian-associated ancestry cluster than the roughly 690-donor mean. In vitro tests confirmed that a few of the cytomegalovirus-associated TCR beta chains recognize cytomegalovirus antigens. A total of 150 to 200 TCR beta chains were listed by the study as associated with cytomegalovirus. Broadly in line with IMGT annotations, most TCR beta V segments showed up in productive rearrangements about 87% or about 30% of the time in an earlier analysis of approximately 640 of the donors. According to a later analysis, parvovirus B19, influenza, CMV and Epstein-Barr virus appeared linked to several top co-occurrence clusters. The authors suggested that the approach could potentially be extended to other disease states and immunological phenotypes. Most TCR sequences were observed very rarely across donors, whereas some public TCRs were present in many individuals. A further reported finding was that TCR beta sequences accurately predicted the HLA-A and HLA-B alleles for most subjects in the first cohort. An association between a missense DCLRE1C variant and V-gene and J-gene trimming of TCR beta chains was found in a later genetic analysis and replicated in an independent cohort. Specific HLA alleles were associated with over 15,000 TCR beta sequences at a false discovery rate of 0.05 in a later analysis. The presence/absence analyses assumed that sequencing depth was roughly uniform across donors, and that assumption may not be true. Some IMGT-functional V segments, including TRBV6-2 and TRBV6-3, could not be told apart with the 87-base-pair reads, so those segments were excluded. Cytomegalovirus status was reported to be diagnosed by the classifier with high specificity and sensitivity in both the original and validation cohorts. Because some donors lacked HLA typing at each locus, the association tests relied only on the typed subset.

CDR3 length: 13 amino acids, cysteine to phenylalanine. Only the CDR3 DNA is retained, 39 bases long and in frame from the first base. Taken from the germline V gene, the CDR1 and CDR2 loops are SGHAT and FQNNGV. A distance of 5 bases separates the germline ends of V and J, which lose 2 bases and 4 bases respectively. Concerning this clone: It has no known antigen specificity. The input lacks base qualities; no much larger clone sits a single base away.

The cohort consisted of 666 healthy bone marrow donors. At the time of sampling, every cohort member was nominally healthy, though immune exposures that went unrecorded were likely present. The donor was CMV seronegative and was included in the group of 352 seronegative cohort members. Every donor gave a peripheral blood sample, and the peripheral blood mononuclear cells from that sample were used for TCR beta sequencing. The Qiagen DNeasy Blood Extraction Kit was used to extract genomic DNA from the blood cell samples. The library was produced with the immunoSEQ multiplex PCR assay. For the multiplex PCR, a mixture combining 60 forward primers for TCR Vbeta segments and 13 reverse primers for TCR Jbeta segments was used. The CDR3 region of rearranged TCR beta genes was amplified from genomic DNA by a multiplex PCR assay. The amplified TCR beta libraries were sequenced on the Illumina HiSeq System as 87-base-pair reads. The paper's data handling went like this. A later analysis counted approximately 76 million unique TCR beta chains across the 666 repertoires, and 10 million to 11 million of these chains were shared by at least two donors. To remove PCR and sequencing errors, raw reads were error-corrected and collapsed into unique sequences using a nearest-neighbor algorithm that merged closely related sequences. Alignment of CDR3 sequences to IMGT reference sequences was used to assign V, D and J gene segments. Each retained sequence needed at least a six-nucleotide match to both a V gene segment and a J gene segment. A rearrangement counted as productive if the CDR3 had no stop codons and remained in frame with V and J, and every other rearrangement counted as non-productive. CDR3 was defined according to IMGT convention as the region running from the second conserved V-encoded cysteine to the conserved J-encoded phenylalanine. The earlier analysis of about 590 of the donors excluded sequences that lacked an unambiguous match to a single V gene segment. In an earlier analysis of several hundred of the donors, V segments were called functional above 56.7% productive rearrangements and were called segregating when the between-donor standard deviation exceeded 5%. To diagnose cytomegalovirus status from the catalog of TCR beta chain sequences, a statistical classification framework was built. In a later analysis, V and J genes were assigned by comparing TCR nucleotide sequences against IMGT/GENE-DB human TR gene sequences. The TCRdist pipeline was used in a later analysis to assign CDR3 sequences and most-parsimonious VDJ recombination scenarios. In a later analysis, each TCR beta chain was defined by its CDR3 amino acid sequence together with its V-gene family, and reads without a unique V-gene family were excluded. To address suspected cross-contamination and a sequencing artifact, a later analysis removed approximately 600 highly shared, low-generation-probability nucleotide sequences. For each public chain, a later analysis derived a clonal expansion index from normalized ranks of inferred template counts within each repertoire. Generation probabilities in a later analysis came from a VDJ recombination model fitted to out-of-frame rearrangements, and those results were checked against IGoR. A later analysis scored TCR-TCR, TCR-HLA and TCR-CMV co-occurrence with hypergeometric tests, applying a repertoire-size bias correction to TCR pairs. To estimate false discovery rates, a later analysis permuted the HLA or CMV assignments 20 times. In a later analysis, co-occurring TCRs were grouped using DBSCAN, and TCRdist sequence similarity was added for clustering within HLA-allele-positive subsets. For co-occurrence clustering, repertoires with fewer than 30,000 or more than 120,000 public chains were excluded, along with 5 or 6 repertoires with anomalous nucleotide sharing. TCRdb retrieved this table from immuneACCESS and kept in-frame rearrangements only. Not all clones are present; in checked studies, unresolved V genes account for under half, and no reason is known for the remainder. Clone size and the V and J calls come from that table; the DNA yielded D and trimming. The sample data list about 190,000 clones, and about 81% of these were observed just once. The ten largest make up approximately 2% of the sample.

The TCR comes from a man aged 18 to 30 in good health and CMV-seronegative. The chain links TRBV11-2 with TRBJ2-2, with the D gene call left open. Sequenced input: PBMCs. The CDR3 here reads CASSLTVTGELFF. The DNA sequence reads TGTGCCAGCAGCTTAACGGTCACCGGGGAGCTGTTTTTT. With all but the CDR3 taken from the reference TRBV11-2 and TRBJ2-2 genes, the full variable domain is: EAGVAQSPRYKIIEKRQSVAFWCNPISGHATLYWYQQILGQGPKLLIQFQNNGVVDDSQLPKDRFSAERLKGVDSTLKIQPAKLEDSAVYLCASSLTVTGELFFGEGSRLTVL.